Below, 25 T cell receptor beta chains from the same sample are listed, as sequenced in a study of T cell responses to AZD1222 COVID-19 vaccine. Here immunoSEQ multiplex PCR was the method, and the copy in TCRdb shows in-frame clones only, minus some. The sample has 90,000 to 110,000 clones; 88% are singletons. The sequencing used peripheral blood, collected on day 0 of AZD1222 vaccination. These receptors all come from an adult in good health.

The rearrangement joins TRBV15 to TRBJ1-4; D gene unclear. V was trimmed by 1 base and J by 0 bases, leaving 6 bases between them. The germline gives CDR1 LNHNV, CDR2 YYDKDF (reference sequence). CDR3 size: 15 residues. This chain's CDR3 is CATSRAGATNEKLFF. CDR3 DNA: TGTGCCACCAGCAGAGCGGGAGCAACTAATGAAAAACTGTTTTTT.

The chain recombines TRBV6-2 or TRBV6-3 with TRBJ1-5; D is possibly TRBD1 (5 bases). CDR3 length equals 16 residues. Germline V lookup: CDR1 MNHEY, CDR2 SVGEGT. V was pared by 0 bases and J by 5 bases, with 14 bases between. The CDR3: CASSYSDKIFYQPQHF. The CDR3 nucleotides read TGTGCCAGCAGTTACTCGGACAAAATTTTTTATCAGCCCCAGCATTTT.

This chain connects TRBV10-3 to TRBJ1-1, with D maybe TRBD1 (5 bases). The germline V gene has CDR1 ENHRY and CDR2 SYGVKD. The CDR3 consists of 15 residues. V lost 5 bases and J 4 bases, leaving 17 bases between the germline ends. The CDR3 region is CAISLQSGGGTEAFF. For the CDR3, the DNA is TGTGCCATCAGTCTACAATCTGGGGGAGGCACTGAAGCTTTCTTT.

CDR3 nucleotide sequence: TGTGCCAGCTCACCAGAGGGGGTTTACTATGGCTACACCTTC. Translating gives CASSPEGVYYGYTF. The chain carries TRBV18 and TRBJ1-2; weak D call: TRBD1 (6 bases). Deletions cut 2 bases from V and 3 bases from J, with 10 bases between. From germline, CDR1 is KGHSH and CDR2 LQKENI. This CDR3 spans 14 amino acids.

The chain is built from TRBV30 and TRBJ2-2; either TRBD1 or TRBD2 may fit D (7 bases each). The CDR3 runs 15 residues. V was trimmed by 8 bases and J by 2 bases, leaving 18 bases between them. CDR1 is GTSNPN and CDR2 is SVGIG in the germline V gene (reference sequence). The CDR3 DNA sequence: TGTGCCCAGGGGGTAGGGAGGGCCAACACCGGGGAGCTGTTTTTT. Protein: CAQGVGRANTGELFF.

The chain joins TRBV6-5 to TRBJ1-2; a possible D gene is TRBD1 (5 bases). V was shortened by 0 bases and J by 7 bases, with 15 bases between the two germline ends. The CDR3 totals 15 residues. In germline, CDR1 is MNHEY, CDR2 SVGAGI. The CDR3 bases are TGTGCCAGCAGTTACTCGATGGGGGATTACAGTGGCTACACCTTC. Encoded protein: CASSYSMGDYSGYTF.

The chain couples TRBV2 to TRBJ2-7, with 9 bases that match TRBD1. The CDR3 is 14 residues long. V lost 5 bases to trimming and J lost 2 bases; unmatched junction nucleotides: 4. Germline V gives CDR1 SNHLY, CDR2 FYNNEI. For the CDR3, the DNA is TGTGCCAGCAGTACCGGGACAGGGCCCTACGAGCAGTACTTC. Its translation: CASSTGTGPYEQYF.

This clone has only one observation. For the CDR3, the DNA is TGCGCCAGCGAAGGGGCCCCAGGGAACATTCAGTACTTC. This gives the protein CASEGAPGNIQYF. This sequence joins TRBV10-2 and TRBJ2-4; weak D call: TRBD1 (5 bases). Trimming cost V 8 bases and J 7 bases, with 15 bases left between them. CDR1 is WSHSY, CDR2 SAAADI, per germline. CDR3 length equals 13 residues.

This clone showed up just once. The V and J genes are TRBV10-3 and TRBJ1-3, with D perhaps TRBD1 (5 bases). V was clipped by 7 bases and J by 3 bases, with 13 bases between them. This CDR3 is 14 amino acids long. The V gene's germline CDR1 is ENHRY and CDR2 SYGVKD. CDR3 sequence: CAITDLTVGNTIYF. CDR3 nucleotides: TGTGCCATCACGGACCTGACAGTTGGAAACACCATATATTTT.

This chain uses TRBV28 with TRBJ1-5, with TRBD1 matching 9 bases. Germline V gives CDR1 MDHEN, CDR2 SYDVKM. The CDR3 extends over 15 amino acids. Losses at the gene ends were 7 bases for V and 5 bases for J; bases not matched to a gene: 9. CDR3 coding DNA: TGTGCCAGCACCGAGACAGGGGGGAGGCATCAGCCCCAGCATTTT. Protein: CASTETGGRHQPQHF.

The chain employs TRBV9 and TRBJ2-1, with unresolved D. The CDR3 sequence is 14 residues long. Per the germline V gene, CDR1 is SGDLS and CDR2 is YYNGEE. V was clipped by 0 bases and J by 0 bases, with 4 bases between them. CDR3 coding DNA: TGTGCCAGCAGCGTAGTTGGCTCCTACAATGAGCAGTTCTTC. Encoded protein: CASSVVGSYNEQFF.

This chain uses TRBV11-3 with TRBJ1-1; no clear D. CDR3 size: 13 residues. Germline-derived CDR1 and CDR2 are SGHNT and YENEEA. The ends were cut back, 2 bases at V and 1 base at J, with 5 bases in the middle. DNA of the CDR3: TGTGCCAGCAGCTTACGGAAGAACACTGAAGCTTTCTTT. The encoded protein is CASSLRKNTEAFF.

The chain uses TRBV5-5 and TRBJ2-5, with TRBD1 matching over 12 bases. CDR1 and CDR2 (germline): SGHKS, YYEKEE (reference sequence). This CDR3 has 13 amino acids. V dropped 3 bases and J dropped 7; count of bases not matched to a gene: 1. The CDR3 DNA is TGTGCCAGCAGCTGGGACAGGGGGCGGACCCAGTACTTC. Residues: CASSWDRGRTQYF. Full variable domain (remainder filled in from reference TRBV5-5 and TRBJ2-5): DAGVTQSPTHLIKTRGQQVTLRCSPISGHKSVSWYQQVLGQGPQFIFQYYEKEERGRGNFPDRFSARQFPNYSSELNVNALLLGDSALYLCASSWDRGRTQYFGPGTRLLVL.

The chain joins TRBV28 to TRBJ2-7, with D possibly TRBD1 on 5 matching bases. Germline V gives CDR1 MDHEN, CDR2 SYDVKM. There are 16 residues in the CDR3. V shed 3 bases and J shed 3 bases, with 18 bases lying between them. The CDR3 DNA is TGTGCCAGCAGTTTGAGACAGCGCCAATTGTTCTACGAGCAGTACTTC. It yields the protein CASSLRQRQLFYEQYF.

The V and J genes are TRBV28 and TRBJ2-7; TRBD2 agrees at 13 bases. The CDR3 runs 15 residues. With V trimmed by 6 bases and J by 4 bases, 6 bases remained unmatched. From germline, CDR1 is MDHEN and CDR2 SYDVKM. The CDR3 protein is CASRPTSGRLYEQYF. The CDR3 region has the DNA TGTGCCAGCAGACCGACTAGCGGGAGGTTGTACGAGCAGTACTTC. Full variable domain (remainder filled in from reference TRBV28 and TRBJ2-7): DVKVTQSSRYLVKRTGEKVFLECVQDMDHENMFWYRQDPGLGLRLIYFSYDVKMKEKGDIPEGYSVSREKKERFSLILESASTNQTSMYLCASRPTSGRLYEQYFGPGTRLTVT.

This clone has only a few counts. CDR3 DNA: TGTGCCAGCAGCTCCCCCCTTACTAGCGGACGCACAGATACGCAGTATTTT. Translated: CASSSPLTSGRTDTQYF. The gene calls are TRBV7-2 and TRBJ2-3; 8 nucleotides agree with TRBD2. The junction had 10 bases not matched to a gene; V was cut back by 4 bases and J by 1 base. Germline-derived CDR1 and CDR2 are SGHTA and FQGNSA. This CDR3 region has 17 residues.

The rearrangement links TRBV19 to TRBJ2-5; TRBD1 aligns across 12 bases. Trimming took 5 bases from V and 5 from J; bases not matched to a gene: 6. The CDR3 consists of 15 residues. CDR1 is LNHDA, CDR2 SQIVND, per germline (reference sequence). CDR3 residues: CASSPGDRGRETQYF. The CDR3 DNA sequence: TGTGCCAGTAGTCCCGGGGACAGGGGGCGTGAGACCCAGTACTTC.

In this sample, this clone turned up once. V usage is TRBV5-1 and J usage is TRBJ2-6; a weak D match, TRBD2 (5 bases). This CDR3 has 15 amino acids. Per the germline V gene, CDR1 is SGHRS and CDR2 is YFSETQ. With 0 bases removed from V and 4 bases from J, the gap between germline ends came to 8 bases. CDR3 sequence: CASSLADLGANVLTF. As DNA, the CDR3 is TGCGCCAGCAGCTTGGCGGACTTGGGGGCCAACGTCCTGACTTTC.

The rearrangement links TRBV7-9 to TRBJ1-1; perhaps TRBD1 as D (6 bases). CDR3 length: 14 residues. The V gene lost 4 bases and the J gene lost 2 bases, with 11 bases spanning the gap. The V gene's germline CDR1 is SEHNR and CDR2 FQNEAQ (reference sequence). CDR3 sequence: CASSSEDRNTEAFF. CDR3 nucleotides: TGTGCCAGCAGCTCCGAGGACAGAAACACTGAAGCTTTCTTT. Full variable domain (rest looked up from reference TRBV7-9 and TRBJ1-1): DTGVSQNPRHKITKRGQNVTFRCDPISEHNRLYWYRQTLGQGPEFLTYFQNEAQLEKSRLLSDRFSAERPKGSFSTLEIQRTEQGDSAMYLCASSSEDRNTEAFFGQGTRLTVV.

The chain recombines TRBV6-6 with TRBJ1-2, with D possibly being TRBD1 (6 bases). The germline CDR1 and CDR2 sequences are MNHNY and SVGAGI (reference sequence). V shed 0 bases and J shed 6 bases, with 11 bases lying between them. The CDR3 extends over 14 amino acids. The CDR3 loop is CASSYSVAGDGYTF. The CDR3 DNA follows: TGTGCCAGCAGTTACTCGGTGGCAGGGGATGGCTACACCTTC.

This chain connects TRBV5-1 to TRBJ2-5, with TRBD1 identical over 8 bases. The CDR3 loop spans 14 amino acids. Germline V gene sequence: CDR1 SGHRS, CDR2 YFSETQ. J was trimmed by 1 base and V by 1 base; bases with no gene match: 0. The CDR3 nucleotides read TGCGCCAGCAGCTTGACAGGGGGCCAAGAGACCCAGTACTTC. It encodes CASSLTGGQETQYF.

The V call is TRBV7-3, the J call TRBJ2-2; D unclear. Germline V gene data show CDR1 as SGHTA and CDR2 as FQGTGA. The CDR3 has 13 residues. V was cut by 1 base and J by 6 bases, with 6 bases left in between. The CDR3 sequence is CASSLRFAGELFF. CDR3 bases: TGTGCCAGCAGCTTAAGATTCGCCGGGGAGCTGTTTTTT.

The chain recombines TRBV28 with TRBJ2-7; D gene ambiguous. Between the trimmed V and J ends, which lost 8 bases and 0 bases, there was a span of 14 bases. Germline values: CDR1 MDHEN, CDR2 SYDVKM. This CDR3 has 14 residues. The CDR3 DNA sequence: TGTGCCAGCCTCGCGAGGCTGCCCTCCTACGAGCAGTACTTC. Translated: CASLARLPSYEQYF. The variable domain in full, completed from reference TRBV28 and TRBJ2-7, reads DVKVTQSSRYLVKRTGEKVFLECVQDMDHENMFWYRQDPGLGLRLIYFSYDVKMKEKGDIPEGYSVSREKKERFSLILESASTNQTSMYLCASLARLPSYEQYFGPGTRLTVT.

V and J are TRBV11-2 and TRBJ2-2; TRBD2 agrees at 9 bases. The V segment lost 1 base and the J segment 7 bases; nucleotides outside the gene matches: 10. CDR3 size: 17 residues. Germline CDR1 and CDR2: SGHAT and FQNNGV. CDR3 region: CASSLVGLAGAIGELFF. The CDR3 DNA is TGTGCCAGCAGCTTAGTGGGGTTAGCGGGAGCTATCGGGGAGCTGTTTTTT.

The chain joins TRBV4-2 to TRBJ2-2; 12 positions match TRBD2. CDR3 length: 16 residues. Trimming took 1 base from V and 6 from J; bases not matched to a gene: 3. Germline CDR1 reads LGHNA; CDR2 reads YNFKEQ. The chain's CDR3 is CASSQGTSGTAGELFF. The CDR3 DNA is TGTGCCAGCAGCCAAGGGACTAGCGGGACCGCCGGGGAGCTGTTTTTT.